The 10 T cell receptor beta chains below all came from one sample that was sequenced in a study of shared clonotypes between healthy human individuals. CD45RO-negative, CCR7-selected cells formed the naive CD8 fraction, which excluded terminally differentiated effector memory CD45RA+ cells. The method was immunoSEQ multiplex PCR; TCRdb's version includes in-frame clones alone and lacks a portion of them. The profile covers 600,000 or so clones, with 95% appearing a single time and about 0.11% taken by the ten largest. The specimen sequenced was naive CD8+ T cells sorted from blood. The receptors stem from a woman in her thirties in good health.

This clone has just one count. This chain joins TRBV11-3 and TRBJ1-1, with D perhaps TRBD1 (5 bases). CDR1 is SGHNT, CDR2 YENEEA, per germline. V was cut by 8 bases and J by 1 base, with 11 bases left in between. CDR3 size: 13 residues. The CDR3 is CASSPGGNTEAFF. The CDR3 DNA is TGTGCCAGCTCACCGGGGGGGAACACTGAAGCTTTCTTT.

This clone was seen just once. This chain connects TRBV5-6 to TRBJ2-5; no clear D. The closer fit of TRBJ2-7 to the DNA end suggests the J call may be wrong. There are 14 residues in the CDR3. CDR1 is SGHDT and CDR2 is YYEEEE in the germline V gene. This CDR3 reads CASSSFLEINEQYF. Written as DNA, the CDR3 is TGTGCCAGCAGCTCGTTCTTAGAGATAAACGAGCAGTACTTC.

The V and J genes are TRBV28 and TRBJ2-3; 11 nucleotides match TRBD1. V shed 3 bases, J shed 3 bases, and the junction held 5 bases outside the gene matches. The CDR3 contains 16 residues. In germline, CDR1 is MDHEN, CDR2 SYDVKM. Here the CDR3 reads CASSFWTGGRTDTQYF. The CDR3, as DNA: TGTGCCAGCAGTTTTTGGACAGGGGGCAGGACAGATACGCAGTATTTT.

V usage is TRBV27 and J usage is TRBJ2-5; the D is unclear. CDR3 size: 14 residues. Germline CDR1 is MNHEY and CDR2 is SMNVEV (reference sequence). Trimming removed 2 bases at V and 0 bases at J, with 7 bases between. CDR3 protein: CASSLTGYQETQYF. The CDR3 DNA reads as TGTGCCAGCAGTTTAACCGGGTACCAAGAGACCCAGTACTTC.

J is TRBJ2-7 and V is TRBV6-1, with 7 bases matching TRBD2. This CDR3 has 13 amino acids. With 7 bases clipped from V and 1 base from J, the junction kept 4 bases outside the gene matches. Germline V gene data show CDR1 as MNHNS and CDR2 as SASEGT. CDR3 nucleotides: TGTGCCAGCACTCCGGGACTATCCTACGAGCAGTACTTC. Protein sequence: CASTPGLSYEQYF.

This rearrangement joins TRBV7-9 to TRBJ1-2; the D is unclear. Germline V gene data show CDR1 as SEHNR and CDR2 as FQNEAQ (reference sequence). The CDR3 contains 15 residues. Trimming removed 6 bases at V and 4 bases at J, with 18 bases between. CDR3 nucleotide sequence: TGTGCCAGCAGTCCGGGGAGCCTCCTCCCCTATGGCTACACCTTC. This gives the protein CASSPGSLLPYGYTF.

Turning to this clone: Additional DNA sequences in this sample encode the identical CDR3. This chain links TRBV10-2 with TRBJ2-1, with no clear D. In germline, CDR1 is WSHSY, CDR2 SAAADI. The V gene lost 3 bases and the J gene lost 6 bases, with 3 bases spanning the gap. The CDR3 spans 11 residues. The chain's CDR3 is CASSDGNEQFF. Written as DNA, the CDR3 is TGCGCCAGCAGTGATGGCAATGAGCAGTTCTTC.

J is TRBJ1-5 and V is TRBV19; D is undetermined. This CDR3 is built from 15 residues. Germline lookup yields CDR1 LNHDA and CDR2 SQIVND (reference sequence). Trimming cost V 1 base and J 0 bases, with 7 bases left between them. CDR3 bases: TGTGCCAGTAGTATAGGCAGCTATAGCAATCAGCCCCAGCATTTT. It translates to CASSIGSYSNQPQHF.

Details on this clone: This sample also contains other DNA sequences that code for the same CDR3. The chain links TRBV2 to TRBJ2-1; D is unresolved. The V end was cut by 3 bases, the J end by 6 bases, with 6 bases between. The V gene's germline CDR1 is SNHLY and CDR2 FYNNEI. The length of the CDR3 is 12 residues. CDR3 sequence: CASSELGNEQFF. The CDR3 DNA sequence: TGTGCCAGCAGTGAGTTGGGCAATGAGCAGTTCTTC.

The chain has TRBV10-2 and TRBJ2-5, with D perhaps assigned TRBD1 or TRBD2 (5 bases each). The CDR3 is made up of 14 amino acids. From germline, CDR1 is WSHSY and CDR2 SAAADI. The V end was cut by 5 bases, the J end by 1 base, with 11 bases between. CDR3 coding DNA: TGCGCCAGCAGTATTTCGGGACCCCAAGAGACCCAGTACTTC. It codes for CASSISGPQETQYF.